Described below is a single T cell receptor beta chain sequence and its context. It was with a sample-barcoded 5' primer and a J-beta primer mix that a second PCR of roughly 7 to 12 cycles was run. TCRdb reprocessed the 5' RACE reads with MiXCR, giving one entry per CDR3 protein. The table shows 950,000 to 1,200,000 distinct CDR3 sequences, with 35% to 40% occurring only once. Every sample yielded at least 6.5 million isolated PBMCs. V gave up 4 bases and J gave up 7 bases, with 13 bases separating them. This CDR3 is built from 12 residues. Germline V gives CDR1 SQVTM, CDR2 ANQGSEA. The source of the sample is a study of blood T cells in healthy people across ages.

V and J are TRBV29-1 and TRBJ1-2, with unresolved D. This clonotype originated in a man between 18 and 35 years old in good health. Sequenced: blood. The CDR3 here is CSVAADEGGYTF. CDR3 nucleotide sequence: TGCAGCGTTGCGGCCGACGAAGGTGGCTACACCTTC.